This TCR beta chain is from a study of T cell responses to AZD1222 COVID-19 vaccine. Data came from immunoSEQ multiplex PCR; TCRdb stores just in-frame clones and leaves some out. Among some 150,000 clones listed, around 94% were seen once. The CDR3 sequence is 13 residues long. Germline V gives CDR1 LNHDA, CDR2 SQIVND (reference sequence). Trimming cost V 1 base and J 14 bases, with 15 bases left between them. This specimen was peripheral blood, taken on day 0 of AZD1222 vaccination. The sequence was collected from an adult in good health. The chain couples TRBV19 to TRBJ2-1, with D hard to call. CDR3 in amino acids: CASSIAQKGIEFF. CDR3 DNA sequence: TGTGCCAGTAGTATAGCTCAGAAAGGGATCGAGTTCTTC.